What follows is one T cell receptor beta chain and its context. Antigen unknown. CD45RO-CCR7+CD27+CD95- was the phenotype of naive CD8+ T cells. The sample is drawn from a study of CXCR3-negative and CXCR3-positive naive CD8 T cells. Across the study: About 140 million TRB reads were obtained in total, which works out to about 1.5 +/- 0.3 million per library.

The libraries of TRB cDNA were constructed through 5' RACE using UMI labels. TCRdb reanalyzed the 5' RACE reads and collapses them to one entry per CDR3 protein, without DNA. Its listing shows approximately 89,000 distinct CDR3 sequences. General observations from the study: Greater hydrophobicity was found in TRB CDR3s of CXCR3-positive naive cells than of CXCR3-negative naive cells.

This CDR3 is built from 12 residues. Germline V lookup: CDR1 MDHEN, CDR2 SYDVKM. This TCR was sampled from a human donor in good health. Some clones in this sample may be carry-over from other donors' samples. The sample taken for sequencing was naive CXCR3+ CD8+ T cells from blood. Noted subset: CD45RO-CCR7+CD27+CD95- naive CD8+ T cells expressing CXCR3 (TNR3+). The rearrangement links TRBV28 to TRBJ2-7. The CDR3 protein is CASSSVIYEQYF.